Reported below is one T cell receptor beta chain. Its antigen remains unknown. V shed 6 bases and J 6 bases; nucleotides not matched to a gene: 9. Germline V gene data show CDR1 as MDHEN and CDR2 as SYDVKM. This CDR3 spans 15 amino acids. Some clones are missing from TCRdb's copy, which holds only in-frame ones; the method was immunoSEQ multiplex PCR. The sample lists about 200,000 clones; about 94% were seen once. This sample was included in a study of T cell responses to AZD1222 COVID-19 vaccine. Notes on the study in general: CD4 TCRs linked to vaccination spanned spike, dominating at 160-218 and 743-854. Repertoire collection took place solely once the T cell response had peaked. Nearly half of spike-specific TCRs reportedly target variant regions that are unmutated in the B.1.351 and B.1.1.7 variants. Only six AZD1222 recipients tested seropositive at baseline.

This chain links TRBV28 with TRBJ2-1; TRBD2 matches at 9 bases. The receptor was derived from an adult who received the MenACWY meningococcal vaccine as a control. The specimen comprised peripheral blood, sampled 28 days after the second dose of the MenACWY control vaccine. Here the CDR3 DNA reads TGTGCCAGCAGATTGAGCGGGAGGTCGAGCAATGAGCAGTTCTTC. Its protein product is CASRLSGRSSNEQFF.